This T cell receptor beta chain was sequenced during a study of blood T cell repertoires in COVID-19. This CDR3 comprises 13 residues. From germline, CDR1 is SGHTA and CDR2 FQGTGA. V trimming: 5 bases; J trimming: 4 bases; junction bases outside the gene matches: 5. TCRdb keeps only in-frame clones here, not all; method: immunoSEQ multiplex PCR. The repertoire holds around 250,000 clones, with around four fifths as singletons. The sample consisted of peripheral blood. This sequence was found in a man aged 80 or over with acute or convalescent COVID-19. The V gene is TRBV7-3, the J gene TRBJ2-7; the match to TRBD1 covers 7 bases. The DNA for the CDR3 is TGTGCCAGCAGCCCGGGACAGTCATACGAGCAGTACTTC. Amino acid sequence: CASSPGQSYEQYF.